A single sample gave rise to the 30 T cell receptor beta chains below, sequenced in a study of shared clonotypes between healthy human individuals. Generated by immunoSEQ multiplex PCR, the TCRdb table keeps only in-frame clones and is missing some. The sample lists hundreds of thousands of clones; more than 70% were seen once. Sequencing input: memory CD4+ T cells sorted from blood. The subset was: CD45RA-negative fraction. The origin of the receptors is a woman under 40 in good health.

The rearrangement uses TRBV28 and TRBJ2-4; D is perhaps TRBD2 (7 bases). Trimming left V 7 bases short and J 5 bases short, with 12 bases between. Germline CDR1 and CDR2: MDHEN and SYDVKM. The CDR3 extends over 13 amino acids. CDR3 bases: TGTGCCAGCAATTGGGGGGGCGAAAACATTCAGTACTTC. This codes for CASNWGGENIQYF.

The J gene is TRBJ2-5, the V gene TRBV10-3, with 7 positions matching TRBD1. V lost 3 bases, J lost 4 bases, and 5 bases stayed unmatched. There are 14 residues in the CDR3. The germline gives CDR1 ENHRY, CDR2 SYGVKD. The CDR3 loop is CAISEENRGETQYF. The CDR3 DNA reads as TGTGCCATCAGTGAAGAAAACAGGGGAGAGACCCAGTACTTC.

The rearrangement uses TRBV11-2 and TRBJ2-3; no clear D. The CDR3 is 13 amino acids. V was shortened by 1 base and J by 4 bases, with 6 bases between the two germline ends. Germline V gene data show CDR1 as SGHAT and CDR2 as FQNNGV. CDR3 DNA: TGTGCCAGCAGCTTAGTCCGCGCAGATACGCAGTATTTT. Translated: CASSLVRADTQYF.

This chain joins TRBV4-2 and TRBJ2-7, with 14 nucleotides matching TRBD2. The CDR3 covers 17 residues. The J segment lost 3 bases and the V segment lost 2 bases, leaving 6 bases of the junction unmatched. Germline V gives CDR1 LGHNA, CDR2 YNFKEQ. DNA of the CDR3: TGTGCCAGCAGCCAAATATCCGGGACTAGCGGGAGCTACGAGCAGTACTTC. This encodes CASSQISGTSGSYEQYF.

J is TRBJ1-1 and V is TRBV11-2, with 10 nucleotides matching TRBD1. J gave up 10 bases and V 5 bases, and 13 bases lay outside the gene matches. This CDR3 comprises 15 residues. CDR1 and CDR2 (germline): SGHAT, FQNNGV. In DNA form, the CDR3 reads TGTGCCAGCAGCCTACTAGCCGGGACAGGGGTTAGAGCTTTCTTT. Translated, it gives CASSLLAGTGVRAFF.

The gene calls are TRBV9 and TRBJ2-3, with TRBD2 matching 7 bases. Losses at the gene ends were 5 bases for V and 4 bases for J; bases not matched to a gene: 7. CDR1 is SGDLS and CDR2 is YYNGEE in the germline V gene. The CDR3 loop spans 14 amino acids. The CDR3 DNA reads TGTGCCAGCAGAAAATCGGGGAGGGCAGATACGCAGTATTTT. Translation gives CASRKSGRADTQYF.

CDR3 region: CASSSGPRYEQYF. CDR3 DNA sequence: TGTGCCAGCAGTTCGGGACCGAGGTACGAGCAGTACTTC. The chain joins TRBV28 to TRBJ2-7, with D perhaps given as TRBD1 or TRBD2 (5 bases each). With 4 bases removed from V and 4 bases from J, the gap between germline ends came to 11 bases. Germline CDR1 reads MDHEN; CDR2 reads SYDVKM. The CDR3 contains 13 residues.

This clone was seen a few times. The genes are TRBV27 and TRBJ1-5; 8 bases match TRBD1. This CDR3 contains 14 residues. Germline V gene sequence: CDR1 MNHEY, CDR2 SMNVEV (reference sequence). Germline trimming cut 6 bases from V and 6 bases from J; bases unmatched to any gene: 7. The CDR3 DNA follows: TGTGCCAGCAGAGCAGGCGGGACAGGTCAGCCCCAGCATTTT. This gives the protein CASRAGGTGQPQHF.

CDR3 sequence reads: CASSLVHPSGELFF. Written as DNA, the CDR3 is TGTGCCAGCAGCTTAGTACACCCGTCCGGGGAGCTGTTTTTT. V usage is TRBV7-8 and J usage is TRBJ2-2, with D uncertain. CDR1 and CDR2 from the germline V gene are SGHVS and FQNEAQ. Trimming left V 1 base short and J 6 bases short, with 9 bases between. This CDR3 spans 14 amino acids.

The V call is TRBV28, the J call TRBJ2-3; D remains unclear. Germline CDR1 is MDHEN and CDR2 is SYDVKM. The ends were cut back, 2 bases at V and 3 bases at J, with 12 bases in the middle. The CDR3 covers 15 residues. The CDR3 here is CASSLGPPGTDTQYF. In nucleotides, the CDR3 is TGTGCCAGCAGTTTAGGACCGCCCGGTACAGATACGCAGTATTTT.

The chain combines TRBV29-1 with TRBJ2-1, with TRBD1 identical over 11 bases. Germline CDR1 SQVTM, CDR2 ANQGSEA. The length of the CDR3 is 14 residues. With 6 bases clipped from V and 5 bases from J, the junction kept 6 bases outside the gene matches. CDR3: CSVDRDRGNNEQFF. For the CDR3, the DNA is TGCAGCGTAGACCGGGACAGGGGGAACAATGAGCAGTTCTTC.

The V call is TRBV27, the J call TRBJ2-7; TRBD2 matches at 8 bases. There are 15 residues in the CDR3. Germline loops: CDR1 MNHEY, CDR2 SMNVEV (reference sequence). V lost 6 bases, J lost 4 bases, and 11 bases stayed unmatched. DNA for the CDR3: TGTGCCAGCAGCCCCAACCCGGGACTAGTATACGAGCAGTACTTC. Translation: CASSPNPGLVYEQYF.

The chain is built from TRBV21-1 and TRBJ2-1. TRBV21-1 is deemed a pseudogene. There are 15 residues in the CDR3. The CDR3 region has the DNA TGTGCCAGCAGCAAAGAGGGTAGACCCGGCAATGAGCAGTTCTTC. Residues: CASSKEGRPGNEQFF.

The J gene is TRBJ1-6, the V gene TRBV28; tentative D call: TRBD1 (5 bases). The CDR3 runs 17 residues. Trimming stripped 6 bases from V and 8 bases from J, with 23 bases between. The germline CDR1 and CDR2 sequences are MDHEN and SYDVKM. CDR3 DNA sequence: TGTGCCAGCAGCCCGCGACAGAGTCCCTGGAAGGATTCACCCCTCCACTTT. It specifies CASSPRQSPWKDSPLHF.

The chain employs TRBV7-2 and TRBJ2-1; D not resolved. Germline V gives CDR1 SGHTA, CDR2 FQGNSA. This CDR3 comprises 15 residues. Trimming stripped 1 base from V and 9 bases from J, with 16 bases between. CDR3 region: CASSLGSGIRGEQFF. As DNA, the CDR3 is TGTGCCAGCAGCTTAGGCAGTGGGATAAGAGGTGAGCAGTTCTTC.

V usage is TRBV7-2 and J usage is TRBJ1-2, with 8 positions matching TRBD1. From germline, CDR1 is SGHTA and CDR2 FQGNSA. This CDR3 is 14 amino acids long. V lost 4 bases, J lost 8 bases, and 9 bases stayed unmatched. In DNA form, the CDR3 reads TGTGCCAGCAGCTCCGGACAGGGCTTTGAGGGCTACACCTTC. Its translation: CASSSGQGFEGYTF.

V and J are TRBV18 and TRBJ2-1; D not resolved. V lost 0 bases and J lost 1, with 10 bases in between. Per germline, CDR1 KGHSH and CDR2 LQKENI. This CDR3 contains 16 residues. In DNA, the CDR3 is TGTGCCAGCTCACCACCGTCCGGATTTTCCTACAATGAGCAGTTCTTC. It codes for CASSPPSGFSYNEQFF.

This rearrangement joins TRBV28 to TRBJ2-7, with D unresolved. CDR1 MDHEN and CDR2 SYDVKM come from the germline V gene. The CDR3 covers 14 residues. Trimming stripped 5 bases from V and 2 bases from J, with 13 bases between. Written as DNA, the CDR3 is TGTGCCAGCAGTAGGCCCCCCCTGGCCTACGAGCAGTACTTC. It specifies CASSRPPLAYEQYF.

The chain's CDR3 is CASSVGPGVDTQYF. The CDR3 coding sequence is TGTGCCAGCAGCGTAGGGCCGGGGGTAGATACGCAGTATTTT. The chain recombines TRBV9 with TRBJ2-3; D may be TRBD2 (6 bases). The CDR3 is made up of 14 amino acids. Germline V gene sequence: CDR1 SGDLS, CDR2 YYNGEE. The V and J ends lost 0 bases and 5 bases respectively, with 10 bases between them.

This chain uses TRBV25-1 with TRBJ1-1; D gene uncertain. The CDR3 loop spans 12 amino acids. V was pared by 4 bases and J by 3 bases, with 6 bases between. Per the germline V gene, CDR1 is MGHDK and CDR2 is SYGVNS. For the CDR3, the DNA is TGTGCCAGCAGTGGTGGAGACACTGAAGCTTTCTTT. Its protein product is CASSGGDTEAFF.

The chain employs TRBV7-2 and TRBJ2-7, with 8 bases that match TRBD1. V lost 5 bases, J lost 7 bases, and 10 bases stayed unmatched. Germline V CDR1 and CDR2: SGHTA, FQGNSA. The CDR3 sequence is 14 residues long. CDR3: CASSKRTGLEEQYF. The CDR3 region has the DNA TGTGCCAGCAGCAAACGGACAGGGCTAGAAGAGCAGTACTTC.

The gene calls are TRBV27 and TRBJ1-1; TRBD1 matches 9 bases. Germline trimming cut 7 bases from V and 4 bases from J; bases unmatched to any gene: 10. The germline CDR1 and CDR2 sequences are MNHEY and SMNVEV (reference sequence). The CDR3 sequence is 15 residues long. DNA for the CDR3: TGTGCCAGCACCAAACAGGGGGCATTGGTCACTGAAGCTTTCTTT. Translation: CASTKQGALVTEAFF.

The chain couples TRBV19 to TRBJ1-4, with a weak D call TRBD1 (5 bases). The CDR3 runs 14 residues. Germline CDR1 LNHDA, CDR2 SQIVND (reference sequence). The V and J ends lost 10 bases and 3 bases respectively, with 15 bases between them. CDR3 bases: TGTGCCACCAAAAGGGGTACAGCTAATGAAAAACTGTTTTTT. Protein: CATKRGTANEKLFF.

This clone occurred a few times. The V and J genes are TRBV28 and TRBJ1-2, with TRBD1 as a possible D gene (6 bases). The CDR3 has 13 amino acids. The V and J ends lost 9 bases and 3 bases respectively, with 14 bases between them. Germline V lookup: CDR1 MDHEN, CDR2 SYDVKM. The chain's CDR3 is CASLGGQYYGYTF. CDR3 sequence (DNA): TGTGCCAGTCTGGGCGGACAGTACTATGGCTACACCTTC.

The chain employs TRBV28 and TRBJ2-3; D gene uncertain. V was shortened by 7 bases and J by 2 bases, with 7 bases between the two germline ends. Germline values: CDR1 MDHEN, CDR2 SYDVKM. The CDR3 totals 12 residues. The CDR3 sequence: CASISHTDTQYF. The CDR3 bases are TGTGCCAGCATTTCGCACACAGATACGCAGTATTTT.

V is TRBV13 and J is TRBJ1-5; D gene unclear. V was clipped by 5 bases and J by 4 bases, with 9 bases between them. The CDR3 contains 13 residues. Looked up from germline, CDR1 is PRHDT and CDR2 is FYEKMQ (reference sequence). The CDR3, as DNA: TGTGCCAGCAGCCGGGGAATTAATCAGCCCCAGCATTTT. Translation: CASSRGINQPQHF.

This rearrangement joins TRBV7-8 to TRBJ1-5; possible D gene TRBD1, 5 bases. The germline V and J ends were trimmed by 6 bases and 7 bases, with 13 bases remaining between them. Germline CDR1 and CDR2: SGHVS and FQNEAQ. The CDR3 is 13 residues long. CDR3 sequence reads: CASRLSGSQPQHF. CDR3 DNA sequence: TGTGCCAGCAGGCTATCAGGGTCGCAGCCCCAGCATTTT.

The genes are TRBV5-1 and TRBJ2-7; TRBD1 matches 9 bases. The germline CDR1 and CDR2 sequences are SGHRS and YFSETQ. J was trimmed by 2 bases and V by 3 bases; bases with no gene match: 6. This CDR3 comprises 15 residues. CDR3 sequence reads: CASSWLGQGPYEQYF. In DNA, the CDR3 is TGCGCCAGCAGCTGGCTAGGACAGGGGCCCTACGAGCAGTACTTC.

This chain's CDR3 is CASSLKGRGSSPLHF. The DNA for the CDR3 is TGTGCCAGCAGTTTAAAGGGTAGGGGGAGTTCACCCCTCCACTTT. V gene TRBV27 combines with J gene TRBJ1-6; D may be TRBD1 (6 bases). The germline gives CDR1 MNHEY, CDR2 SMNVEV (reference sequence). The CDR3 consists of 15 residues. V lost 2 bases and J lost 9, with 14 bases in between.

The chain has TRBV4-1 and TRBJ1-2; D is unresolved. The CDR3 runs to 12 residues. V gave up 0 bases and J gave up 4 bases, with 3 bases separating them. The germline gives CDR1 MGHRA, CDR2 YSYEKL. The CDR3 loop is CASSQEGYGYTF. Written as DNA, the CDR3 is TGCGCCAGCAGCCAAGAAGGCTATGGCTACACCTTC.